The entry below describes one T cell receptor (beta chain). Via MiXCR, TCRdb re-called the RT-PCR reads, giving one row per CDR3 protein. The table has 150,000 to 200,000 distinct CDR3 sequences, approximately 12% seen once. This sample is part of a study of response to subunit inactivated influenza vaccine. The same data also contributed to another study, on T cells expressing NK-cell markers. From that report: The cDNA for TCR beta came from 5'RACE template switching with UMIs. More than five donors had dominant NKG2C+ clonotypes that comprised about 1.0-7.0% of their CD8+ T cells.

The input for sequencing was CD8+ T cells sorted from PBMCs, taken 11 to 12 days after vaccination. The receptor's source is a man aged 45 to 65 who received an inactivated influenza vaccine.

The DNA for the CDR3 is TGTGCCAGCAGTGATCGGGACAGTCGTAGGGAGACCCAGTACTTC. This translates into CASSDRDSRRETQYF. The V gene is TRBV2, the J gene TRBJ2-5, with 7 bases identical to TRBD1. This CDR3 comprises 15 residues. J lost 5 bases, V lost 3 bases, and 9 bases had no gene match. Germline CDR1 and CDR2: SNHLY and FYNNEI. The complete variable domain, with remaining parts taken from reference TRBV2 and TRBJ2-5, reads EPEVTQTPSHQVTQMGQEVILRCVPISNHLYFYWYRQILGQKVEFLVSFYNNEISEKSEIFDDQFSVERPDGSNFTLKIRSTKLEDSAMYFCASSDRDSRRETQYFGPGTRLLVL.